The 19 T cell receptor beta chains given below trace back to one sample, sequenced in a study of tumor-infiltrating lymphocytes in oesophageal squamous cell carcinoma. One entry per CDR3 protein, called by TCRdb with MiXCR from the PCR reads. This sample has several thousand distinct CDR3 sequences; 11% to 15% occur once, and the top ten carry just under 20%. The specimen was esophageal tumor tissue. Every receptor here comes from a male donor with esophageal squamous cell carcinoma.

This clonotype is classed as medium-sized. The rearrangement uses TRBV7-9 and TRBJ2-7; 9 bases are shared with TRBD1. Germline trimming cut 6 bases from V and 3 bases from J; bases unmatched to any gene: 3. The CDR3 has 13 residues. Germline CDR1 reads SEHNR; CDR2 reads FQNEAQ (reference sequence). The CDR3 coding sequence is TGTGCCAGCAGGAGACAGGGGGGCTACGAGCAGTACTTC. Residues: CASRRQGGYEQYF.

This clonotype was seen many times. Likely a read error: the CDR3 ends without its conserved phenylalanine or tryptophan. The DNA is left out, because the CDR3 cannot be placed on it with certainty; the CDR3 is given as TCRdb lists it. The rearrangement joins TRBV7-8 to TRBJ2-1; the D call in the table, TRBD2, was not verified against the DNA. The CDR3 is 8 amino acids long, termini counted. The germline V gene encodes CDR1 SGHVS and CDR2 FQNEAQ. This CDR3 reads CASRPSAS.

This clonotype is termed medium-sized. The chain combines TRBV7-8 with TRBJ1-2; 9 bases are shared with TRBD1. CDR1 and CDR2 (germline): SGHVS, FQNEAQ. The CDR3 runs 14 residues. J gave up 7 bases and V 3 bases, and 6 bases lay outside the gene matches. CDR3: CASSFGTGNIGYTF. DNA of the CDR3: TGTGCCAGCAGCTTCGGGACAGGGAATATTGGCTACACCTTC. The whole variable domain, filled in from reference TRBV7-8 and TRBJ1-2, reads GAGVSQSPRYKVAKRGQDVALRCDPISGHVSLFWYQQALGQGPEFLTYFQNEAQLDKSGLPSDRFFAERPEGSVSTLKIQRTQQEDSAVYLCASSFGTGNIGYTFGSGTRLTVV.

This clonotype was observed many times. The V call is TRBV6-6, the J call TRBJ1-2; no clear D. The CDR3 is made up of 18 amino acids. Deletions cut 0 bases from V and 2 bases from J, with 19 bases between. Germline V gene sequence: CDR1 MNHNY, CDR2 SVGAGI (reference sequence). The CDR3 region has the DNA TGTGCCAGCAGTTACTCGAAAAGCCGCCACCGGCGGAACTATGGCTACACCTTC. This sequence encodes CASSYSKSRHRRNYGYTF.

This clonotype came up a few times. Given the absence of the conserved phenylalanine or tryptophan at the CDR3 end, a read error is likely. No DNA is shown, since the ends of the CDR3 on it are uncertain; the CDR3 is the one TCRdb lists. The chain joins TRBV6-1 to TRBJ2-7. Germline V gene data show CDR1 as MNHNS and CDR2 as SASEGT. Both ends counted, the CDR3 spans 16 residues. CDR3: CASSHRTVNYGYTFGS.

On this clonotype: The conserved closing phenylalanine or tryptophan is absent in this CDR3, likely reflecting a read error. No DNA is shown, since the ends of the CDR3 on it are uncertain; the CDR3 is the one TCRdb lists. The CDR3 sequence: CASSLESGYSYNEQFFGA. This chain connects TRBV7-6 to TRBJ2-6; the table's D call, TRBD2, has no DNA check behind it. Germline V gives CDR1 SGHVS, CDR2 FNYEAQ. The CDR3 has 18 amino acids, counting both end residues.

Ten or more counts support this clonotype. This chain joins TRBV6-1 and TRBJ2-2; D uncertain. V was shortened by 8 bases and J by 6 bases, with 10 bases between the two germline ends. The germline CDR1 and CDR2 sequences are MNHNS and SASEGT. This CDR3 has 12 residues. The CDR3 coding sequence is TGTGCCAGCCGGAGACATCCCGGGGAGCTGTTTTTT. It yields the protein CASRRHPGELFF.

This chain joins TRBV9 and TRBJ1-4; 9 bases align to TRBD1. Germline CDR1 SGDLS, CDR2 YYNGEE. The CDR3 totals 15 residues. Losses at the gene ends were 2 bases for V and 5 bases for J; bases not matched to a gene: 4. Written as DNA, the CDR3 is TGTGCCAGCAGCGTGTCCGGGACAGGGAATGAAAAACTGTTTTTT. Translation: CASSVSGTGNEKLFF.

In its sample, this clonotype ranks as medium-sized. The V gene is TRBV11-2, the J gene TRBJ2-3; maybe TRBD1 (5 bases). This CDR3 has 15 residues. The V end was cut by 5 bases, the J end by 1 base, with 13 bases between. The germline V gene encodes CDR1 SGHAT and CDR2 FQNNGV. The CDR3 DNA is TGTGCCAGCAGCCGGACAAGGTCCCGCACAGATACGCAGTATTTT. It specifies CASSRTRSRTDTQYF.

Notes on this clonotype: The DNA is omitted, as the CDR3 cannot be located on it reliably, and the CDR3 follows TCRdb's listing. The CDR3 is CASSLTGGQGIRAVLRF. V gene TRBV7-3 combines with J gene TRBJ2-5; the table's D call TRBD1 went unverified against the DNA. Germline values: CDR1 SGHTA, CDR2 FQGTGA. The CDR3 sequence runs 17 residues, both termini included.

This clonotype was counted at least ten times. V usage is TRBV5-1 and J usage is TRBJ2-7, with unresolved D. The CDR3 contains 13 residues. V lost 1 base, J lost 7 bases, and 12 bases lay in between. CDR1 and CDR2 from the germline V gene are SGHRS and YFSETQ. The CDR3, as DNA: TGCGCCAGCAGCTTGAACTCCAACAAGGAGCAGTACTTC. Translation gives CASSLNSNKEQYF.

By share, this clonotype ranks as medium-sized. One junction end disagrees with the germline gene, perhaps due to a read error. The chain links TRBV7-9 to TRBJ1-6; 8 bases map to TRBD1. The CDR3 is made up of 18 amino acids. Looked up from germline, CDR1 is SEHNR and CDR2 is FQNEAQ (reference sequence). The CDR3 spells CASSLGQGASSYNSPLHF. For the CDR3, the DNA is TGTGCCAGCAGCTTAGGGCAGGGGGCAAGCTCCTATAATTCACCCCTCCACTTC.

This clonotype is medium-sized in the sample. The chain uses TRBV6-1 and TRBJ2-1, with TRBD1 matching over 7 bases. Germline V gene data show CDR1 as MNHNS and CDR2 as SASEGT. With V trimmed by 2 bases and J by 3 bases, 4 bases remained unmatched. The CDR3 totals 15 residues. CDR3 sequence (DNA): TGTGCCAGCAGTGAAACGGCAGGGGGCTACAATGAGCAGTTCTTC. This codes for CASSETAGGYNEQFF.

This clonotype is deemed medium-sized. The gene calls are TRBV5-1 and TRBJ1-4, with 9 bases that match TRBD1. Germline V gene data show CDR1 as SGHRS and CDR2 as YFSETQ. Trimming at V came to 6 bases and at J to 8 bases, leaving 11 bases not matched to a gene. The CDR3 loop spans 15 amino acids. CDR3 region: CASTLAGTGMEKLFF. The CDR3 DNA reads as TGCGCCAGCACCCTCGCCGGGACAGGGATGGAAAAACTGTTTTTT. Looking up the rest from reference TRBV5-1 and TRBJ1-4 gives the full variable domain: KAGVTQTPRYLIKTRGQQVTLSCSPISGHRSVSWYQQTPGQGLQFLFEYFSETQRNKGNFPGRFSGRQFSNSRSEMNVSTLELGDSALYLCASTLAGTGMEKLFFGSGTQLSVL.

This clonotype was counted ten times or more. A much more abundant neighbour one base away suggests this may be a read error. This rearrangement joins TRBV6-1 to TRBJ2-7; 13 nucleotides align to TRBD2. After removal of 5 bases from V and 7 bases from J, the junction contained 8 bases not matched to a gene. Germline values: CDR1 MNHNS, CDR2 SASEGT. The CDR3 length is 15 residues. The CDR3 DNA reads TGTGCCAGCAGTCCACTAGCGGGGGGGCGTAATGAGCAGTACTTC. Protein: CASSPLAGGRNEQYF.

This clonotype is classed as medium-sized (0.01 to 0.1%). One end of the junction fails to match germline, which may point to a read error. V usage is TRBV7-9 and J usage is TRBJ2-7; D is possibly TRBD1 (5 bases). This CDR3 region has 14 residues. CDR1 is SEHNR and CDR2 is FQNEAQ in the germline V gene (reference sequence). The CDR3 bases are TGTGCCAGCAGCTTAGCCCTGGACACCCTCACCCTCCACTTC. Protein product: CASSLALDTLTLHF.

This clonotype was seen at least ten times. The V gene is TRBV11-3, the J gene TRBJ2-3; either TRBD1 or TRBD2 may supply D (5 bases each). Deletions cut 1 base from V and 2 bases from J, with 10 bases between. From germline, CDR1 is SGHNT and CDR2 YENEEA. This CDR3 spans 15 amino acids. The CDR3 loop reads CASSLGDLYTDTQYF. For the CDR3, the DNA is TGTGCCAGCAGCTTAGGGGACCTGTACACAGATACGCAGTATTTT.

The chain joins TRBV27 to TRBJ1-2, with 9 bases fitting TRBD1. With V trimmed by 6 bases and J by 4 bases, 12 bases remained unmatched. Germline assignment: CDR1 MNHEY and CDR2 SMNVEV (reference sequence). The CDR3 totals 16 residues. CDR3 amino acids: CASSLSTGGGGYGYTF. CDR3 nucleotide sequence: TGTGCCAGCAGCCTTTCTACAGGGGGCGGAGGCTATGGCTACACCTTC.

By its share, this clonotype is medium-sized. This rearrangement joins TRBV11-2 to TRBJ2-1; 10 bases line up with TRBD1. J was trimmed by 9 bases and V by 10 bases; bases with no gene match: 9. The CDR3 sequence is 13 residues long. Germline V gene lookup returns CDR1 SGHAT and CDR2 FQNNGV. CDR3 residues: CATTGTGDGEQFF. As DNA, the CDR3 is TGTGCCACTACCGGGACAGGGGATGGTGAGCAGTTCTTC.